The following is a TCR beta chain sequence with its context. Its recognized antigen is unknown. Base qualities were left out, and no much larger clone turns up one base away. CDR1 and CDR2 are read off the germline V gene as SGHDN and FVKESK. The trim is 1 base for V and 1 base for J, with a gap of 10 bases between the germline ends. The CDR3 has 15 amino acids, counting the end cysteine and phenylalanine. Only the CDR3 DNA is retained, 45 bases long and in frame from the first base. Donors were healthy HIV-negative adults with no recently reported acute infections or vaccinations. Only Caucasian adults living in Nashville, Tennessee, USA were represented among the donors. Magnetic negative selection was used to enrich CD4+ T cells, after which naive cells were positively selected on CD45RA and the negative fraction became the memory subset. Blood was collected by leukapheresis, and PBMCs were isolated by Ficoll-Histopaque density gradient centrifugation and then cryopreserved in liquid nitrogen vapor phase. Analytical flow cytometry was used to check the purity and quantity of every magnetically sorted T cell population. Genomic DNA was isolated from each sorted fraction and quantified by UV absorbance on a Nanodrop 2000c.

The sample belongs to a study of shared clonotypes between healthy human individuals (TCRdb year 2020). As for the study more broadly: The cohort comprised two women and a few men aged 18 to 49 years. Per donor, leukapheresis produced somewhere between about 0.94 and 8.9 billion PBMCs. For each donor, three plates each were used for CD4 naive and CD4 memory, two plates were used for CD8 naive, and one plate was used for CD8 memory. The study deeply sequenced blood TCR repertoires of about 5 healthy adults to estimate repertoire size and the extent of clonotype sharing between individuals. Libraries were prepared and TCR repertoires were sequenced by different laboratories using diverse techniques, in order to increase sequencing depth and limit assay-specific biases.

Using the deep immunoSEQ assay, TCR CDR3 regions were amplified from genomic DNA by multiplex PCR. Extracted genomic DNA from each cell subset was distributed evenly across all wells of several immunoSEQ 96-well plates, and each plate was treated as a replicate. Each replicate PCR for sorted subsets received around 210 ng genomic DNA, equal to some 32,000 T cell genomes. Purified libraries were quantified with a Qubit 3.0 fluorometer, sized on a Bioanalyzer 2100, and re-quantified with the KAPA Library Quantification kit. Every immunoSEQ 96-well plate was sequenced on a separate single-read 150-cycle Illumina NextSeq 550 flow cell. Regarding the original processing steps: Because the immunoSEQ output included only junctional sequences and no quality scores, the filtering could not be the same as the filtering used for full-length reads. To assign V/J genes and CDR3, sequences were annotated using PyIR, a Python wrapper for IgBLAST v1.9, with IMGT germline references. Reads with weak V/J assignments (E-value above 1e-6), missing CDR3, stop codons, out-of-frame junctions, or ambiguous translated residues were removed. V3J clonotypes were defined as sequences sharing the same inferred V gene, J gene, and CDR3 amino acid sequence. Percentage overlap between repertoires was computed as shared unique clonotypes divided by the size of the smaller repertoire. RTK rarefaction, the Chao1 estimator, and Recon v2.1 estimates of unobserved clonotypes were used to assess repertoire richness. Generation probabilities were computed with OLGA for all TCRbeta clonotypes obtained by the gDNA method from several donors. Not all clones reach the TCRdb copy of this immuneACCESS table, which keeps in-frame sequences only. Checked studies attribute under half of the gap to unresolved V genes and leave the rest unexplained. That table gives V, J and clone size, and the DNA gave D and trimming. Present in this sample are about 960,000 clones, around three quarters of which were seen just once. Approximately 1.5% of the sample comes from the top ten.

Results and caveats for the whole study, not just this receptor: Pairwise subsampling indicated that sequencing depth was expected to affect the degree of clonotype sharing among donors. Sampling was restricted to blood, and TCR repertoires in tissue are likely to differ from TCR repertoires in blood. When several donors were compared, the shared fraction of clonotypes was roughly 5% for naive CD4, around 3.5% for naive CD8, 2.3% for memory CD4, and under 0.5% for memory CD8. The small number of donors limited the genetic and exposure-history diversity represented. Rarefaction of sorted-subset datasets indicated incomplete sequencing despite the large sequencing depth. Estimated clonotype richness was generally larger for naive than for memory subsets. Clonotypes shared by all four sorted-subset donors showed higher generation probabilities than non-shared clonotypes.

The sample was memory CD4+ T cells sorted from blood. The sample's cell subset or site label, in plain terms: CD45RA-negative fraction. This sequence was found in a man between 18 and 29 years old in good health. The rearrangement joined TRBV14 to TRBJ2-5, with no confident D gene call. The CDR3 amino acid sequence is: CASSQALGLQETQYF. The DNA sequence is TGTGCCAGCAGCCAAGCCCTCGGGCTCCAAGAGACCCAGTACTTC.